This T cell receptor (beta chain) was found in a study of T cell responses to AZD1222 COVID-19 vaccine. General study results and limits: Most donors were white British, females outnumbered males, and clonal diversity was possibly underestimated.

This CDR3 spans 16 amino acids. V was clipped by 4 bases and J by 8 bases, with 20 bases between them. In germline, CDR1 is LGHDT, CDR2 YNNKEL (reference sequence). A word on this clone: The antigen remains undetermined.

TCRdb's table, derived via immunoSEQ multiplex PCR, lists solely in-frame clones and lacks some. The sample gives about 110,000 clones, about 92% of which show up once; approximately 7.9% is in the top ten. The V gene is TRBV3-1 (or the pseudogene TRBV3-2), the J gene TRBJ2-2; D is unresolved. The receptor comes from an adult who received the AZD1222 COVID-19 vaccine. Material: peripheral blood, obtained 28 days after the second AZD1222 dose. The DNA of the CDR3 is TGTGCCAGCAGCCCAGCTCTCCCGGCCTGGGCTGGGGAGCTGTTTTTT. Its translation: CASSPALPAWAGELFF.